The rows below give T cell receptor beta chains drawn from one sample of a study of cytomegalovirus exposure and HLA in healthy donors. Sequencing used immunoSEQ multiplex PCR; TCRdb keeps in-frame clones, though not all of them. The data show some 120,000 clones, approximately 72% seen once. Sequencing input: PBMCs. These receptors were obtained from a woman aged 40 to 49 in good health and CMV-seropositive. CDR3s include the opening cysteine and the closing phenylalanine or tryptophan. The D gene is left open where the match is weak. Rows give clone size only sometimes, using once, few, many, or a class for an expanded clone.

cdr3_aa	cdr3_nt	d_call	v_call	clone_size	j_call
CASSMGQTTGELFF	TGTGCCAGCAGTATGGGACAGACAACCGGGGAGCTGTTTTTT	TRBD1	TRBV27	-	TRBJ2-2
CASSLQIGNTIYF	TGTGCCAGCTCACTTCAAATCGGAAACACCATATATTTT	-	TRBV18	once	TRBJ1-3
CASSPLGAGGLKYF	TGTGCCAGCAGTCCCCTCGGGGCGGGGGGGCTCAAGTACTTC	TRBD2	TRBV27	-	TRBJ2-7
CATDGGTSTDTQYF	TGTGCCACCGATGGGGGCACTAGCACAGATACGCAGTATTTT	-	TRBV15	-	TRBJ2-3
CASSTGTGVTDTQYF	TGTGCCAGCAGCACCGGGACAGGGGTGACAGATACGCAGTATTTT	TRBD1	TRBV7-6	-	TRBJ2-3
CASSEAAQNTEAFF	TGTGCCAGCAGTGAAGCGGCACAGAACACTGAAGCTTTCTTT	-	TRBV6-1	few	TRBJ1-1
CASSRDRALEKLFF	TGTGCCAGCTCCCGAGACAGGGCCCTTGAAAAACTGTTTTTT	TRBD1	TRBV18	few	TRBJ1-4
CASSLQGARGYTF	TGTGCCAGCAGCTTACAGGGTGCACGTGGCTACACCTTC	-	TRBV2	few	TRBJ1-2
CASSHRDNLHEQYF	TGTGCCAGTTCACACCGGGACAATTTGCACGAGCAGTACTTC	-	TRBV7-9	few	TRBJ2-7
CASSPSQGSLEAFF	TGTGCCAGCTCACCCTCTCAGGGGAGTCTCGAAGCTTTCTTT	-	TRBV18	-	TRBJ1-1
CSGGSAYNEQFF	TGCAGCGGGGGCTCAGCTTACAATGAGCAGTTCTTC	-	TRBV29-1	once	TRBJ2-1
CASSFRESSYEQYF	TGTGCCAGCAGCTTCAGGGAAAGCTCCTACGAGCAGTACTTC	-	TRBV11-2	many	TRBJ2-7
CASSWSRGRTGELFF	TGTGCCAGCAGTTGGAGCAGGGGGCGCACCGGGGAGCTGTTTTTT	TRBD1	TRBV6-5	-	TRBJ2-2
CASSRIEQGTGGYTF	TGTGCCAGCAGTCGAATCGAACAGGGGACGGGGGGCTACACCTTC	TRBD1	TRBV6-6	-	TRBJ1-2
CASSYASGETQYF	TGCGCCAGCAGTTATGCGTCAGGGGAGACCCAGTACTTC	-	TRBV5-1	-	TRBJ2-5
CASSGHRVEEETQYF	TGTGCCAGCAGCGGACACAGGGTTGAGGAAGAGACCCAGTACTTC	-	TRBV21-1	-	TRBJ2-5
CASTPFATNEKLFF	TGTGCCAGCACCCCCTTTGCAACTAATGAAAAACTGTTTTTT	-	TRBV2	-	TRBJ1-4
CASSYKRGSSYEQYF	TGTGCCAGCAGTTACAAGCGGGGCAGCTCCTACGAGCAGTACTTC	TRBD2	TRBV6-5	-	TRBJ2-7
CASGVGDEQYF	TGTGCTAGTGGTGTAGGAGACGAGCAGTACTTC	-	TRBV12-5	-	TRBJ2-7
CASSQGGDEQFF	TGTGCCAGCAGTCAAGGGGGCGATGAGCAGTTCTTC	TRBD1	TRBV7-2	-	TRBJ2-1
CASSQGPGGPWSAQPQHF	TGCGCCAGCAGCCAAGGTCCAGGGGGCCCGTGGTCGGCTCAGCCCCAGCATTTT	TRBD1	TRBV4-1	-	TRBJ1-5
CASSPGTGGPYEQYF	TGTGCCAGCAGCCCCGGGACAGGGGGCCCCTACGAGCAGTACTTC	TRBD1	TRBV9	-	TRBJ2-7
CASGGLSGEKLFF	TGTGCCAGCGGGGGACTCTCGGGTGAAAAACTGTTTTTT	-	TRBV25-1	-	TRBJ1-4
CASTRGGYTEAFF	TGTGCCAGCACCCGGGGGGGATACACTGAAGCTTTCTTT	-	TRBV7-9	-	TRBJ1-1
CASSGGANQPQHF	TGCGCCAGCAGCGGAGGGGCCAATCAGCCCCAGCATTTT	-	TRBV4-3	once	TRBJ1-5
CASSPAGGTGELFF	TGTGCCAGCTCACCAGCAGGAGGCACCGGGGAGCTGTTTTTT	-	TRBV18	-	TRBJ2-2
CASSLEAYGYTF	TGTGCCAGCAGCTTGGAAGCCTATGGCTACACCTTC	-	TRBV5-4	-	TRBJ1-2
CASSLAGAENYEQYF	TGTGCCAGCTCACTTGCTGGGGCAGAAAACTACGAGCAGTACTTC	-	TRBV18	-	TRBJ2-7
CASSWDRGQETQYF	TGCGCCAGCAGCTGGGACAGGGGCCAAGAGACCCAGTACTTC	TRBD1	TRBV4-3	-	TRBJ2-5
CASSLDGSMNTEAFF	TGCGCCAGCAGCTTGGACGGGAGCATGAACACTGAAGCTTTCTTT	-	TRBV5-1	-	TRBJ1-1
CASSLVGVGEAFF	TGTGCCAGCAGCTTGGTGGGCGTAGGTGAAGCTTTCTTT	-	TRBV5-4	-	TRBJ1-1
CASSVGPGASTEAFF	TGTGCCAGCAGCGTAGGACCAGGCGCGAGCACTGAAGCTTTCTTT	-	TRBV9	-	TRBJ1-1
CSVEENPGTIYF	TGCAGCGTTGAAGAGAATCCGGGCACCATATATTTT	-	TRBV29-1	-	TRBJ1-3
CASRSTGDYGYTF	TGTGCCAGCAGATCGACAGGGGACTATGGCTACACCTTC	TRBD1	TRBV2	few	TRBJ1-2
CSATGAQGYTF	TGCAGTGCTACAGGGGCGCAGGGCTACACCTTC	-	TRBV20-1	-	TRBJ1-2
CASSPYRDRDRGYTF	TGTGCCAGCAGCCCGTACCGGGACAGGGATCGGGGCTACACCTTC	TRBD1	TRBV14	-	TRBJ1-2
CASSLVGTSGQETQYF	TGTGCCAGCAGCTTGGTGGGGACTAGCGGGCAAGAGACCCAGTACTTC	TRBD2	TRBV5-8	once	TRBJ2-5
CASSVQSETDTQYF	TGTGCCAGCAGCGTCCAGTCGGAGACAGATACGCAGTATTTT	-	TRBV9	once	TRBJ2-3
CASSAGGGSGELFF	TGTGCCAGCAGCGCCGGGGGGGGGTCCGGGGAGCTGTTTTTT	TRBD2	TRBV9	-	TRBJ2-2
CASSLDRENGYTF	TGTGCCAGCAGCTTAGACAGGGAAAATGGCTACACCTTC	-	TRBV7-8	-	TRBJ1-2
CASSFQGTGGYEQYF	TGTGCCAGCAGTTTCCAAGGGACAGGGGGATACGAGCAGTACTTC	TRBD1	TRBV27	-	TRBJ2-7
CASSLDRGYEQYF	TGTGCCAGCAGCCTCGACAGGGGCTACGAGCAGTACTTC	TRBD1	TRBV7-2	-	TRBJ2-7
CASRRDRGENQPQHF	TGTGCCAGCAGACGGGACCGGGGGGAGAATCAGCCCCAGCATTTT	-	TRBV2	-	TRBJ1-5
CASSLAASGGAYNEQFF	TGTGCCAGCAGCTTAGCTGCTAGCGGGGGGGCCTACAATGAGCAGTTCTTC	TRBD2	TRBV7-2	-	TRBJ2-1
CASSDIESNQPQHF	TGTGCCAGCAGTGATATAGAGAGCAATCAGCCCCAGCATTTT	-	TRBV2	-	TRBJ1-5
CASSGQAPQETQYF	TGTGCCAGCAGTGGACAGGCACCCCAAGAGACCCAGTACTTC	-	TRBV2	few	TRBJ2-5
CASSPGTGSNIQYF	TGTGCCAGCAGCCCTGGGACAGGGAGCAACATTCAGTACTTC	TRBD1	TRBV7-2	few	TRBJ2-4
CATSSGHTVGYTF	TGTGCCACCAGCAGCGGACATACGGTTGGCTACACCTTC	-	TRBV15	-	TRBJ1-2
CASRTEPAGTQYF	TGTGCCAGCCGAACAGAACCAGCTGGGACCCAGTACTTC	-	TRBV7-2	few	TRBJ2-5
CASSDRVASSPLHF	TGTGCCAGCAGTGACAGGGTGGCGTCTTCACCCCTCCACTTT	-	TRBV2	-	TRBJ1-6
CSVEEGGGSSYNEQFF	TGCAGCGTTGAAGAAGGCGGGGGGAGCTCCTACAATGAGCAGTTCTTC	TRBD2	TRBV29-1	-	TRBJ2-1
CASSQVSTVNTEAFF	TGCGCCAGCAGCCAAGTTAGTACAGTGAACACTGAAGCTTTCTTT	-	TRBV4-1	-	TRBJ1-1